This TCR beta chain is from a study of T cell responses to AZD1222 COVID-19 vaccine. The germline V gene has CDR1 ENHRY and CDR2 SYGVKD. CDR3 length: 15 amino acids. Whole-study findings and limits: AZD1222 recipients seropositive at baseline numbered only 5 or 6.

Turning to this clone: The antigen remains unidentified. The junction does not match germline at one end; this may be a read error.

Only in-frame clones appear in the TCRdb table, and some are missing; sequencing was by immunoSEQ multiplex PCR. Of about 120,000 clones listed, approximately 85% are singletons. The gene calls are TRBV10-3 and TRBJ2-5, with 7 bases identical to TRBD1. The sequence was obtained from an adult in good health. Specimen: peripheral blood, collected on day 0 of AZD1222 vaccination. CDR3 sequence reads: CAIGDLLGGLETQYF. CDR3 DNA: TGTGCCATCGGTGATCTCTTAGGGGGCCTCGAGACCCAGTACTTC.